Here is one T cell receptor (beta chain) with its context. The junction had 4 bases not matched to a gene; V was cut back by 7 bases and J by 4 bases. The CDR3 totals 13 residues. The data were taken from a study of blood T cell repertoires in COVID-19. Here immunoSEQ multiplex PCR was the method, and the copy in TCRdb shows in-frame clones only, minus some. The sample lists some 99,000 clones, roughly 89% seen once, with roughly 4.2% in the top ten. The sequencing sample was made of peripheral blood. This chain links TRBV12-3 or TRBV12-4 with TRBJ1-2; 9 positions match TRBD1. The sequence derives from a human donor with COVID-19, enrolled during active disease. The donor label of this sample is uncertain. The DNA of the CDR3 is TGTGCCAGCAATGGGGGACAGGGCTATGGCTACACCTTC. Residues: CASNGGQGYGYTF.